A selection of T cell receptor beta chains follows, all from one sample in a study of blood T cell repertoires in COVID-19. TCRdb's table, derived via immunoSEQ multiplex PCR, lists solely in-frame clones and lacks some. The sample carries around 400,000 clones, more than 70% recorded once. Input material: peripheral blood. Receptors originate from a woman aged 55-70 years with COVID-19, enrolled during active disease. Each CDR3 is given with its conserved first and last residue. A D gene is named only where the DNA matches it firmly. Size is stated for part of the rows, as once, few or many counts, or as a class when the clone is expanded.

cdr3_nt	cdr3_aa	v_call	d_call	cdr3_length	clone_size	j_call
TGTGCCAGCAGCTTGGCCATCAGCTCCTACGAGCAGTACTTC	CASSLAISSYEQYF	TRBV5-8	.	14	.	TRBJ2-7
TGTGCCGCAACCCCGACAGGGGGATATACGCAGTATTTT	CAATPTGGYTQYF	TRBV19	TRBD1	13	once	TRBJ2-3
TGTGCCAGTATGGAAGCGGGGGGGCCCAAAAACATTCAGTACTTC	CASMEAGGPKNIQYF	TRBV19	TRBD2	15	.	TRBJ2-4
TGCAGCGTTGACAGGACAGGGAGAGGTGGCTACACCTTC	CSVDRTGRGGYTF	TRBV29-1	TRBD1	13	few	TRBJ1-2
TGTGCCAGCTCACCGGGAACAGGGGATACCATATATTTT	CASSPGTGDTIYF	TRBV18	TRBD1	13	.	TRBJ1-3
TGTGCCAGCAGCCAAGGATCATGGGGACTTGGCTACACCTTC	CASSQGSWGLGYTF	TRBV14	.	14	.	TRBJ1-2
TGTGCCAGCAGCTTAGTCGCTAGCGGGGATTACGAGCAGTACTTC	CASSLVASGDYEQYF	TRBV7-2	TRBD2	15	.	TRBJ2-7
TGTGCCAGCAGCTTAGAGGAGGAGAGCAATCAGCCCCAGCATTTT	CASSLEEESNQPQHF	TRBV11-2	.	15	.	TRBJ1-5
TGTGCCAGCAGCGGCCTTCGACAGGGGACTGAAGCTTTCTTT	CASSGLRQGTEAFF	TRBV11-2	TRBD1	14	.	TRBJ1-1
TGTGCCAGCAGCCCCCCCGGGGGGCGCGGCTACACCTTC	CASSPPGGRGYTF	TRBV5-4	.	13	once	TRBJ1-2
TGCGCCAGCAGCCAAGAACGGAGGCGGTACTCTGAAGCTTTCTTT	CASSQERRRYSEAFF	TRBV4-1	.	15	.	TRBJ1-1
TGTGCCAGCAGCTTAGTTGGACAGGGGATATCCTACGAGCAGTACTTC	CASSLVGQGISYEQYF	TRBV7-8	TRBD1	16	.	TRBJ2-7
TGTGCCAGCAGCCTGAGTCCCGGGACAGGGGGCGGTGAAGCTTTCTTT	CASSLSPGTGGGEAFF	TRBV7-8	TRBD1	16	once	TRBJ1-1
TGCGCCAGCAGCCAAGAAGGAGGGTTTAATTCACCCCTCCACTTT	CASSQEGGFNSPLHF	TRBV4-1	.	15	.	TRBJ1-6
TGCGCCAGCAGCCGGGACAGGGGGAATGAAAAACTGTTTTTT	CASSRDRGNEKLFF	TRBV5-1	TRBD1	14	once	TRBJ1-4
TGCGCCAGCAACTTTGCGTGGGCGGGGGGTTACGAGCAGTACTTC	CASNFAWAGGYEQYF	TRBV10-1	TRBD2	15	.	TRBJ2-7
TGTGCCGCGGGGGACCCGGGACACATTAACACTGAAGCTTTCTTT	CAAGDPGHINTEAFF	TRBV10-3	.	15	.	TRBJ1-1
TGTGCTAGTGGTTTGGGAAACAGGGGGCTCAGCACAGATACGCAGTATTTT	CASGLGNRGLSTDTQYF	TRBV12-5	TRBD1	17	few	TRBJ2-3
TGTGCCAGCTCTTCTCAGAGGGATGAAAAACTGTTTTTT	CASSSQRDEKLFF	TRBV18	.	13	.	TRBJ1-4
TGTGCCAGCAGTTTTGACTTCTACGAGCAGTACTTC	CASSFDFYEQYF	TRBV12-3/TRBV12-4	.	12	.	TRBJ2-7
TGCGCCAGCAGCCTTTCGCTATGGGGGCCTGGAAACACCATATATTTT	CASSLSLWGPGNTIYF	TRBV5-1	.	16	.	TRBJ1-3
TGCAGCGGGACAGAGAACACTGAAGCTTTCTTT	CSGTENTEAFF	TRBV29-1	.	11	.	TRBJ1-1
TGTGCCAGCAGTGAAGTCGGGGACTACTATGGCTACACCTTC	CASSEVGDYYGYTF	TRBV6-1	.	14	.	TRBJ1-2
TGCGCCAGCAGCCCCGGACTAGCGGGGGCTGTGGAGCAGTACTTC	CASSPGLAGAVEQYF	TRBV5-1	TRBD2	15	.	TRBJ2-7
TGTGCCAGCAGATCGGGACAGAACTTCCACGAGCAGTACTTC	CASRSGQNFHEQYF	TRBV5-6	TRBD1	14	few	TRBJ2-7
TGTGCCAGCAGTTTAAATGATAAGGGAGGCGAGCAGTACTTC	CASSLNDKGGEQYF	TRBV28	.	14	.	TRBJ2-7
TGTGCCAGCAGTGAGGGGACAGGGCGCCATCCACTGAACACTGAAGCTTTCTTT	CASSEGTGRHPLNTEAFF	TRBV6-1	TRBD1	18	.	TRBJ1-1
TGTGCCAGCAGGTCTGACAGGACAAATTATTCACCCCTCCACTTT	CASRSDRTNYSPLHF	TRBV28	.	15	.	TRBJ1-6
TGCGCCAGCAGCTTGCCTTCTGCTAACTATGGCTACACCTTC	CASSLPSANYGYTF	TRBV5-1	.	14	.	TRBJ1-2
TGCGCCAGCAGCTTGGAAGGGACAGGCGGCAATAATTCACCCCTCCACTTT	CASSLEGTGGNNSPLHF	TRBV5-1	TRBD1	17	.	TRBJ1-6
TGTGCCAGCAGCTTAGAATCGAGTACAGTCAACACTGAAGCTTTCTTT	CASSLESSTVNTEAFF	TRBV11-1	.	16	.	TRBJ1-1
TGTGCCAGCAGCACACAGACTAGCGGAGTCGGGGAGCTGTTTTTT	CASSTQTSGVGELFF	TRBV11-1	TRBD2	15	.	TRBJ2-2
TGTGCCAGCAGTCCCCAGACAGGGGGCGCGTCCTTTGAAGCTTTCTTT	CASSPQTGGASFEAFF	TRBV6-6	TRBD1	16	.	TRBJ1-1
TGCAGCGTTGGTGACAGTTTCGCTTATGGCTACACCTTC	CSVGDSFAYGYTF	TRBV29-1	.	13	.	TRBJ1-2
TGTGCCAGCAGCTTAGCACAGGGGGCGCGGGACTTCTCCTACGAGCAGTACTTC	CASSLAQGARDFSYEQYF	TRBV11-2	TRBD1	18	.	TRBJ2-7
TGTGCCAGCAGCTTCTACACCGGGGAGCTGTTTTTT	CASSFYTGELFF	TRBV9	.	12	.	TRBJ2-2
TGTGCCAGCAGCCATCAGGGTTATAATGAAAAACTGTTTTTT	CASSHQGYNEKLFF	TRBV3-1/TRBV3-2	.	14	.	TRBJ1-4
TGCGCCAGCAGCCAAGTGGGGTGGGCAGGGGGAGAGACCCAGTACTTC	CASSQVGWAGGETQYF	TRBV4-1	TRBD1	16	.	TRBJ2-5
TGTGCCAGTAGTATAGGCTCCCCGGGCAGGCGGGATCAGCCCCAGCATTTT	CASSIGSPGRRDQPQHF	TRBV19	.	17	.	TRBJ1-5
TGTGCCAGCAGTTTTGCTGGCGGACAGGGGGCCTCTTATAATTCACCCCTCCACTTT	CASSFAGGQGASYNSPLHF	TRBV28	TRBD1	19	.	TRBJ1-6
TGTGCCAGCAGCGCCGGGTGGGGGGGCGACACTGAAGCTTTCTTT	CASSAGWGGDTEAFF	TRBV9	.	15	.	TRBJ1-1
TGTGCCAGCAGCCGGGACAGGAGTAAAGCTGAAGCTTTCTTT	CASSRDRSKAEAFF	TRBV11-1	TRBD1	14	.	TRBJ1-1
TGTGCCAGCAGTTCCCCAGGGGCTGGGTCCTATGGCTACACCTTC	CASSSPGAGSYGYTF	TRBV27	.	15	.	TRBJ1-2
TGCAGCGCCTGGGACAGGGGATTTAACTATGGCTACACCTTC	CSAWDRGFNYGYTF	TRBV29-1	TRBD1	14	.	TRBJ1-2